The TCR beta chain under discussion was sequenced for a study of T cells in Graves' hyperthyroidism and ophthalmopathy. Graves' hyperthyroidism was deemed stable given no ophthalmopathy progression within 18 months. Exclusion followed for patients with uncontrolled infection, other autoimmune disease, pregnancy or lactation. Clinical symptoms, serum thyroxine, TRAb, thyroid ultrasound and orbital computed tomography established diagnosis. Study conclusions and caveats: Before onset, by a median of approximately 6.2 months, the model predicted ophthalmopathy.

This CDR3 is 15 amino acids long. Germline CDR1 reads MNHNS; CDR2 reads SASEGT. V lost 0 bases to trimming and J lost 1 base, with 7 bases between them. RNA transcripts were the template for amplifying TCR beta CDR3 regions. The HTBI primer set was used in a first-round RT-PCR of the TCR CDR3. Using its own MiXCR run on the multiplex PCR reads, TCRdb lists one record per CDR3 protein. The sample holds 340,000 or so distinct CDR3 sequences; roughly 17% are singletons and the top ten take approximately 33%. At least ten counts were recorded for this clonotype. Its target is not known. This clonotype originated in a man younger than 45 with Graves' hyperthyroidism. This sequence joins TRBV6-1 and TRBJ2-1; weak D call: TRBD1 (5 bases). Specimen: blood. CDR3 residues: CASSEARGSYNEQFF. In DNA, the CDR3 is TGTGCCAGCAGTGAAGCAAGGGGATCCTACAATGAGCAGTTCTTC.